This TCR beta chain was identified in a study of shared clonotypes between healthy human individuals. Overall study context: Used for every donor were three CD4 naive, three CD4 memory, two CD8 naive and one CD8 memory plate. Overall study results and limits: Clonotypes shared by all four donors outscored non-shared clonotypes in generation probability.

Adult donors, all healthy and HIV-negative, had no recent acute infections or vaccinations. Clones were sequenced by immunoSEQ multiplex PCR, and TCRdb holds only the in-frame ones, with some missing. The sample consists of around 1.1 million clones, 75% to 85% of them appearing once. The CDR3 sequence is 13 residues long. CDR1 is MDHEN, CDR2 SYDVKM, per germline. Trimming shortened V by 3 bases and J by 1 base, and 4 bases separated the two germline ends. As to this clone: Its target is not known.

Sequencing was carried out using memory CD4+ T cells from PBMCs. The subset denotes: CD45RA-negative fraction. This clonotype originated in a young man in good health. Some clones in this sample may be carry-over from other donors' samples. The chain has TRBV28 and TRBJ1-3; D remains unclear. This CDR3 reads CASSFVSGNTIYF. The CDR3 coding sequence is TGTGCCAGCAGTTTTGTGTCTGGAAACACCATATATTTT.